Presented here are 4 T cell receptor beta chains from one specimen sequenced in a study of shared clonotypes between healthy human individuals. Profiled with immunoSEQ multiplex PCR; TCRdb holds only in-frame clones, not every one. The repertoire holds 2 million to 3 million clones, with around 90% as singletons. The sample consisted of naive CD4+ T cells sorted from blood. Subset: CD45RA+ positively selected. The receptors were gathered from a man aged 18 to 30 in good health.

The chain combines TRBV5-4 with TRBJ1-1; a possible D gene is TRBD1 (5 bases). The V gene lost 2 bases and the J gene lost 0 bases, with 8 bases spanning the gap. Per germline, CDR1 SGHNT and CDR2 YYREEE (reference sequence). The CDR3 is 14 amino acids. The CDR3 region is CASSFSGVNTEAFF. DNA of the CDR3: TGTGCCAGCAGCTTCTCGGGGGTGAACACTGAAGCTTTCTTT.

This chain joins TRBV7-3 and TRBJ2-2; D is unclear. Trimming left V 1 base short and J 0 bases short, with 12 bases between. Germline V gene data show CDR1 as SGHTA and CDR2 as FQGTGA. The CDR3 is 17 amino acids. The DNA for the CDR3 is TGTGCCAGCAGCTTAATGGCGGAGAGCGCGAACACCGGGGAGCTGTTTTTT. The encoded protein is CASSLMAESANTGELFF.

The CDR3 here is CASSRDPGAETQYF. In DNA form, the CDR3 reads TGTGCCAGCTCACGAGACCCGGGCGCAGAGACCCAGTACTTC. V is TRBV18 and J is TRBJ2-5; D ambiguous. With 4 bases removed from V and 4 bases from J, the gap between germline ends came to 13 bases. CDR3 length equals 14 residues. Germline CDR1 and CDR2: KGHSH and LQKENI.

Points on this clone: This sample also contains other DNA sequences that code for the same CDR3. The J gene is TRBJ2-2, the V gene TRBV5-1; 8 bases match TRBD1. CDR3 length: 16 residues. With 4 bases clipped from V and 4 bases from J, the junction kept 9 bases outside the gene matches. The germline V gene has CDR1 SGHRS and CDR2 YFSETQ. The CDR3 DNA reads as TGCGCCAGCAGCCTTGATCCAGGGGGCAGCACCGGGGAGCTGTTTTTT. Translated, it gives CASSLDPGGSTGELFF.